A selection of T cell receptor beta chains follows, all from one sample in a study of OX40 agonist ivuxolimab in advanced cancers. This table comes from immunoSEQ multiplex PCR, and its TCRdb copy is limited to in-frame clones, with some not included. Of 60,000 or so clones listed, 85% to 90% were seen once; the top ten hold 4.8%. Sequencing used CD4+ or CD8+ T cells sorted from blood, obtained in a trial of the OX40 agonist ivuxolimab. The origin of the receptors is an adult with an advanced solid tumor such as melanoma, head and neck, liver or kidney cancer. The CDR3 runs from the conserved cysteine through the conserved F or W. Each record gives: D gene, clone size, J gene, V gene, CDR3 protein, CDR3 DNA. D genes are given only for firm matches. Expanded clones get a size class; other rows say once, few or many, or leave the size out.

d_call: TRBD1; clone_size: -; j_call: TRBJ1-1; v_call: TRBV6-6; cdr3_aa: CASSLETGLGAFF; cdr3_nt: TGTGCCAGCAGTCTCGAGACAGGGCTTGGAGCTTTCTTT
d_call: -; clone_size: -; j_call: TRBJ2-7; v_call: TRBV4-1; cdr3_aa: CASSQDAGEQYF; cdr3_nt: TGCGCCAGCAGCCAAGATGCAGGCGAGCAGTACTTC
d_call: TRBD2; clone_size: once; j_call: TRBJ2-2; v_call: TRBV11-2; cdr3_aa: CASSRWTSGAGELFF; cdr3_nt: TGTGCCAGCAGCAGATGGACTAGCGGGGCCGGGGAGCTGTTTTTT
d_call: TRBD1; clone_size: -; j_call: TRBJ1-5; v_call: TRBV28; cdr3_aa: CASSSSGQGARQPQHF; cdr3_nt: TGTGCCAGCAGTTCCTCTGGACAGGGGGCACGGCAGCCCCAGCATTTT
d_call: -; clone_size: once; j_call: TRBJ2-3; v_call: TRBV6-5; cdr3_aa: CASYPGRGDTQYF; cdr3_nt: TGTGCCAGCTATCCGGGACGGGGAGATACGCAGTATTTT
d_call: -; clone_size: -; j_call: TRBJ1-4; v_call: TRBV11-2; cdr3_aa: CASSLDLREKLFF; cdr3_nt: TGTGCCAGCAGCTTAGATCTCCGTGAAAAACTGTTTTTT
d_call: -; clone_size: -; j_call: TRBJ1-2; v_call: TRBV29-1; cdr3_aa: CTLSRPDTDGYTF; cdr3_nt: TGCACCCTCTCCAGGCCCGACACCGATGGCTACACCTTC
d_call: -; clone_size: -; j_call: TRBJ1-1; v_call: TRBV9; cdr3_aa: CASSPRTGMTEAFF; cdr3_nt: TGTGCCAGCAGCCCTCGGACGGGGATGACTGAAGCTTTCTTT
d_call: -; clone_size: -; j_call: TRBJ1-3; v_call: TRBV5-1; cdr3_aa: CASSWGSGNTIYF; cdr3_nt: TGCGCCAGCAGCTGGGGGAGCGGAAACACCATATATTTT
d_call: -; clone_size: -; j_call: TRBJ2-1; v_call: TRBV5-1; cdr3_aa: CASSLMEGGRYNEQFF; cdr3_nt: TGCGCCAGCAGCCTTATGGAAGGGGGACGATACAATGAGCAGTTCTTC
d_call: -; clone_size: -; j_call: TRBJ2-7; v_call: TRBV19; cdr3_aa: CASSPRRVGEQYF; cdr3_nt: TGTGCCAGTAGTCCCCGGAGGGTCGGAGAGCAGTACTTC
d_call: TRBD2; clone_size: -; j_call: TRBJ2-5; v_call: TRBV11-3; cdr3_aa: CASSLAAPPSGLDGTQYF; cdr3_nt: TGTGCCAGCAGCTTAGCAGCCCCCCCAAGCGGACTAGATGGGACCCAGTACTTC
d_call: TRBD1; clone_size: -; j_call: TRBJ2-7; v_call: TRBV5-1; cdr3_aa: CASRTSGQIYEQYF; cdr3_nt: TGCGCCAGCAGGACTTCGGGACAGATTTACGAGCAGTACTTC
d_call: -; clone_size: -; j_call: TRBJ1-2; v_call: TRBV7-3; cdr3_aa: CASSPRWTDGYTF; cdr3_nt: TGTGCCAGCAGCCCAAGGTGGACTGATGGCTACACCTTC
d_call: TRBD1; clone_size: -; j_call: TRBJ2-5; v_call: TRBV18; cdr3_aa: CASSPLTQGARETQYF; cdr3_nt: TGTGCCAGCTCACCACTAACACAGGGGGCAAGAGAGACCCAGTACTTC
d_call: TRBD1; clone_size: -; j_call: TRBJ1-1; v_call: TRBV28; cdr3_aa: CASMRTGKTEAFF; cdr3_nt: TGTGCCAGCATGAGGACAGGGAAAACTGAAGCTTTCTTT
d_call: TRBD2; clone_size: -; j_call: TRBJ2-1; v_call: TRBV7-3; cdr3_aa: CASSSVGSSGNEQFF; cdr3_nt: TGTGCCAGCAGCTCGGTTGGTTCTAGCGGCAATGAGCAGTTCTTC
d_call: -; clone_size: -; j_call: TRBJ2-7; v_call: TRBV2; cdr3_aa: CASIGLGAAEQYF; cdr3_nt: TGTGCCAGCATCGGTCTGGGGGCCGCCGAACAGTACTTC
d_call: -; clone_size: -; j_call: TRBJ1-2; v_call: TRBV11-3; cdr3_aa: CASSSLSQRGYTF; cdr3_nt: TGTGCCAGCAGCTCCCTGAGCCAGAGGGGCTACACCTTC
d_call: -; clone_size: -; j_call: TRBJ2-2; v_call: TRBV7-6; cdr3_aa: CASSPHRVNTGELFF; cdr3_nt: TGTGCCAGCAGCCCTCACAGGGTAAACACCGGGGAGCTGTTTTTT
d_call: -; clone_size: -; j_call: TRBJ2-4; v_call: TRBV2; cdr3_aa: CASRIEGLAKNIQYF; cdr3_nt: TGTGCCAGCAGGATAGAGGGGTTAGCCAAAAACATTCAGTACTTC
d_call: -; clone_size: -; j_call: TRBJ2-3; v_call: TRBV9; cdr3_aa: CASSPTDQIARIF; cdr3_nt: TGTGCCAGCAGCCCCACGGACCAAATTGCCCGTATTTTT
d_call: TRBD2; clone_size: -; j_call: TRBJ2-1; v_call: TRBV14; cdr3_aa: CASSQRTSGRGYNEQFF; cdr3_nt: TGTGCCAGCAGCCAAAGGACTAGCGGGAGGGGATACAATGAGCAGTTCTTC